Listed here is a single T cell receptor (beta chain). Germline CDR1 and CDR2: LNHDA and SQIVND (reference sequence). This CDR3 is built from 14 residues. This sample was taken from a study of T cell clusters in autoimmune cytopenias. Multiplex touch-down PCR amplified TRB using TRB-A and TRB-B pools in one tube. TCRdb re-called the multiplex PCR reads and shows each CDR3 protein once, DNA omitted. The sample totals 12,000 or so distinct CDR3 sequences; its top ten clones hold roughly a quarter. TRB was amplified from roughly 250 ng of peripheral blood genomic DNA per sample. These data were also reused for a study on T cell repertoires in aging, cancer and after chemotherapy.

The chain joins TRBV19 to TRBJ1-2; TCRdb's D gene call, TRBD1, goes unchecked for lack of DNA. The source material was peripheral blood. The receptor's source is a human donor in good health. The CDR3 sequence is CASSIDGTDYGYTF.